A selection of T cell receptor beta chains follows, all from one sample in a study of human T cells and chemical hapten exposure. From the RACE reads, TCRdb called clonotypes with MiXCR, one entry per CDR3 protein. The sample lists about 93,000 distinct CDR3 sequences, about 8.8% occurring once. Sequencing used whole blood. These TCRs come from a female donor in good health. Some clones in this sample may be carry-over from other donors' samples. CDR3s include the opening cysteine and the closing phenylalanine or tryptophan. The order of the fields is V gene, D gene, clone size, J gene, CDR3 length, CDR3 DNA, CDR3 protein. A D gene is named only where the DNA matches it firmly. Size tells how often a clone was seen (once, few, many) or the class of an expanded clone, and some rows leave it out.

TRBV19	-	-	TRBJ1-2	16	TGTGCCAGTAGTGCCCCGACGAAGGCCCAATCCTATGGCTACACCTTC	CASSAPTKAQSYGYTF
TRBV20-1	-	few	TRBJ2-7	15	TGCAGTGCTAGAGACCACTTAGCAATCTCCTACGAGCAGTACTTC	CSARDHLAISYEQYF
TRBV27	TRBD1	many	TRBJ1-5	15	TGTGCCAGCAGTTTGTACAGGGGGCCGAATCAGCCCCAGCATTTT	CASSLYRGPNQPQHF
TRBV6-4	-	-	TRBJ2-3	15	TGTGCCAGCAGTTCCGGGCCGAGCACCACAGATACGCAGTATTTT	CASSSGPSTTDTQYF
TRBV3-1	-	-	TRBJ2-4	16	TGTGCCAGCAGCCAAGGTTGGGGTTTGGCCAAAAACATTCAGTACTTC	CASSQGWGLAKNIQYF
TRBV20-1	TRBD2	-	TRBJ2-3	19	TGCAGTGCTAGAGATCCAGGACTAGCGGCCTCCTCGAGCACAGATACGCAGTATTTT	CSARDPGLAASSSTDTQYF
TRBV28	-	few	TRBJ1-6	14	TGTGCCAGCATTTCCCCGAATTATAATTCACCCCTCCACTTT	CASISPNYNSPLHF
TRBV28	TRBD2	many	TRBJ2-7	16	TGTGCCAGCAGTTCGGTTACTAGCGGGAGGTGGTACGAGCAGTACTTC	CASSSVTSGRWYEQYF
TRBV29-1	-	many	TRBJ1-2	13	TGCAGCGTTGAAGGGCAGGGTAACTATGGCTACACCTTC	CSVEGQGNYGYTF
TRBV5-1	TRBD2	-	TRBJ2-1	15	TGCGCCAGCACCCTACTAGCGGGGTCCTACAATGAGCAGTTCTTC	CASTLLAGSYNEQFF
TRBV12-3/TRBV12-4	-	-	TRBJ2-3	13	TGTGCCAGCAGTTTTATAAGGTTCGATACGCAGTATTTT	CASSFIRFDTQYF
TRBV5-1	-	few	TRBJ2-7	12	TGCGCCAGCAGCTTGGACCTCTACGAGCAGTACTTC	CASSLDLYEQYF
TRBV5-4	-	many	TRBJ1-1	15	TGTGCCAGCAGCTTGGAGCCGGGGCAGGGCACTGAAGCTTTCTTT	CASSLEPGQGTEAFF
TRBV5-1	-	few	TRBJ1-1	14	TGCGCCAGCAGAACCGGGACACCGAACACTGAAGCTTTCTTT	CASRTGTPNTEAFF
TRBV6-2/TRBV6-3	TRBD2	many	TRBJ2-1	17	TGTGCCAGCAGTTACTCCCCGACTAGCGGGATTTACAATGAGCAGTTCTTC	CASSYSPTSGIYNEQFF
TRBV5-1	-	few	TRBJ1-3	15	TGCGCCAGCAGCCCAAATCTAAGCTCTGGAAACACCATATATTTT	CASSPNLSSGNTIYF
TRBV5-4	-	many	TRBJ1-6	15	TGTGCCAGCAGCTTGGTCGGACAGTCTAATTCACCCCTCCACTTT	CASSLVGQSNSPLHF
TRBV2	-	-	TRBJ2-1	17	TGTGCCAGCAGTCCGCTACACCTAGTCCTAAGTGGCAATGAGCAGTTCTTC	CASSPLHLVLSGNEQFF
TRBV3-1	-	-	TRBJ2-1	14	TGTGCCAGCAGCCAAACTAGCAGCTACAATGAGCAGTTCTTC	CASSQTSSYNEQFF
TRBV5-1	-	-	TRBJ2-7	15	TGCGCCAGCAGCTTGGGGTCGGCAGCAACCTACGAGCAGTACTTC	CASSLGSAATYEQYF
TRBV5-4	-	few	TRBJ1-1	12	TGTGCCAGCAGCTTGGAAGGGGGACGAGCTTTCTTT	CASSLEGGRAFF
TRBV28	TRBD2	few	TRBJ2-3	18	TGTGCCAGCAGTTTATCTAGACTAGCGGGAGCGAGGACAGATACGCAGTATTTT	CASSLSRLAGARTDTQYF
TRBV20-1	-	few	TRBJ2-3	15	TGCAGTGCTAGAGGGGGGAGAGGGGTGCCAGATACGCAGTATTTT	CSARGGRGVPDTQYF
TRBV7-2	-	many	TRBJ1-6	15	TGTGCCAGCAGCTTTAGGGGGGGAAGGAATTCACCCCTCCACTTT	CASSFRGGRNSPLHF
TRBV7-2	-	-	TRBJ2-1	15	TGTGTCAGCAGCTTAGAAGGACTTGACTACAATGAGCAGTTCTTC	CVSSLEGLDYNEQFF
TRBV10-3	TRBD2	-	TRBJ2-7	13	TGTGCCATAGGAACGGGAGGAAGTTACGAGCAGTACTTC	CAIGTGGSYEQYF
TRBV7-3	TRBD2	few	TRBJ2-1	14	TGTGCCAGCAGCCCCTGGGAGGGAGGGATGTATCAGTTCTTC	CASSPWEGGMYQFF
TRBV28	-	few	TRBJ2-3	16	TGTGCCAGCAGTACGCCTGAGGGCGTAAGCACAGATACGCAGTATTTT	CASSTPEGVSTDTQYF
TRBV7-2	TRBD2	many	TRBJ2-1	17	TGTGCCAGCAGCCCCTTCGTAACTAGCGGAGATTACAATGAGCAGTTCTTC	CASSPFVTSGDYNEQFF
TRBV29-1	-	many	TRBJ1-2	13	TGCAGCGTTGAAGAACAGGGCTCTATGGGCTACACCTTC	CSVEEQGSMGYTF
TRBV12-3/TRBV12-4	TRBD2	-	TRBJ2-5	15	TGTGCCAGCAGTTTTAAAGGGACTAGTATAGAGACCCAGTACTTC	CASSFKGTSIETQYF
TRBV20-1	-	many	TRBJ2-7	13	TGCAGTGCTAGAGTGACAGAGACCTACGAGCAGTACTTC	CSARVTETYEQYF
TRBV6-1	TRBD2	-	TRBJ2-7	13	TGTGCCAGCATAACTAGCGGGAGTTTCGGGCAGTACTTC	CASITSGSFGQYF
TRBV7-2	-	-	TRBJ1-1	13	TGTGCCAGCAGCTTAGTTTGGGACACTGAAGCTTTCTTT	CASSLVWDTEAFF
TRBV4-2	TRBD2	many	TRBJ2-3	18	TGTGCCAGCAGCCAAGGCCCCGGGACTAGGGTTTTCACAGATACGCAGTATTTT	CASSQGPGTRVFTDTQYF
TRBV7-8	-	-	TRBJ1-2	12	TGTGTCGTAGGCGAGTTCAGCTTTGGCTACACCTTC	CVVGEFSFGYTF
TRBV5-1	-	few	TRBJ2-7	14	TGCGCCAGCAGCTTTCCAGGGGCTTCCTACGAGCAGTACTTC	CASSFPGASYEQYF
TRBV7-8	TRBD2	many	TRBJ2-1	19	TGTGCCAGCAGCTTAGTATTGAGCGGGAGAGGGTTGGTAGGGAATGAGCAGTTCTTC	CASSLVLSGRGLVGNEQFF
TRBV29-1	-	few	TRBJ2-1	19	TGCAGCGTTGAGGGGTGGGTAGGCGGGAAGGGGAGCTCCTACAATGAGCAGTTCTTC	CSVEGWVGGKGSSYNEQFF
TRBV28	TRBD2	few	TRBJ2-5	15	TGTGCTAGCACCCCCTTAGCGGGAAGGCAAGAGACCCAGTACTTC	CASTPLAGRQETQYF
TRBV6-2/TRBV6-3	-	many	TRBJ2-7	12	TGTGCCAGCAGCCCCCCGAAGAGTGAGCAGTACTTC	CASSPPKSEQYF
TRBV13	-	many	TRBJ2-2	15	TGTGCCAGTACCGAGCGGAGGCTGGGCACCGGGGAGCTGTTTTTT	CASTERRLGTGELFF
TRBV21-1	-	many	TRBJ2-7	19	TGTGCCAGCAGCTCGGAATCGCCCTCGGAGCCACTACAACTATACGAGCAGTACTTC	CASSSESPSEPLQLYEQYF
TRBV20-1	-	few	TRBJ1-1	15	TGCAGTGCTAGAGATCTCTTTGGGTCCGCAACTGAAGCTTTCTTT	CSARDLFGSATEAFF
TRBV7-8	-	few	TRBJ1-1	16	TGTGCCAGCAGCTTTGCGGGGCGGGGTATGAACACTGAAGCTTTCTTT	CASSFAGRGMNTEAFF
TRBV13	TRBD1	-	TRBJ2-5	16	TGTGCCAGCAGCTTAGTCACGGGACAGGTACAAGAGACCCAGTACTTC	CASSLVTGQVQETQYF